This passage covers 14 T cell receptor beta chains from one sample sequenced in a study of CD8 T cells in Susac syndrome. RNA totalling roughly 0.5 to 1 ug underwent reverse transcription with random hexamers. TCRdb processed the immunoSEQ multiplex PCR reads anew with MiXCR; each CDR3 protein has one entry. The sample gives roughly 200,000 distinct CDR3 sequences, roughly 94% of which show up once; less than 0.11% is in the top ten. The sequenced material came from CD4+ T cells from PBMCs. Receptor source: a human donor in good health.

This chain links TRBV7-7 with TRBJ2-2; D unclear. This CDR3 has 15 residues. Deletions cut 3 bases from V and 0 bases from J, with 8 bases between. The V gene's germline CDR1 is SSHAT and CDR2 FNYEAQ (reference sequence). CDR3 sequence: CASSLDQANTGELFF. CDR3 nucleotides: TGTGCCAGCAGCTTGGACCAAGCGAACACCGGGGAGCTGTTTTTT.

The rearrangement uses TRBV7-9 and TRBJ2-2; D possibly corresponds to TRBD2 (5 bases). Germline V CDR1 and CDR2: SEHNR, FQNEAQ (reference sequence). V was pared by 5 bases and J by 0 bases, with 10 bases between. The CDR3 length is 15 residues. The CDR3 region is CASSLLSANTGELFF. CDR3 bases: TGTGCCAGCAGCCTCCTTAGCGCGAACACCGGGGAGCTGTTTTTT.

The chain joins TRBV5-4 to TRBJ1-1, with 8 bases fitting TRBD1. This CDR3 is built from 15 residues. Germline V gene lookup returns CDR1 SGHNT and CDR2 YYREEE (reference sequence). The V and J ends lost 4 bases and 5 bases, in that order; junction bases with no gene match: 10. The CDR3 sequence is CASSRNLDRGTEAFF. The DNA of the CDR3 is TGTGCCAGCAGCCGGAACCTTGACAGGGGAACTGAAGCTTTCTTT. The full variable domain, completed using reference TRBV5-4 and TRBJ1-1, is ETGVTQSPTHLIKTRGQQVTLRCSSQSGHNTVSWYQQALGQGPQFIFQYYREEENGRGNFPPRFSGLQFPNYSSELNVNALELDDSALYLCASSRNLDRGTEAFFGQGTRLTVV.

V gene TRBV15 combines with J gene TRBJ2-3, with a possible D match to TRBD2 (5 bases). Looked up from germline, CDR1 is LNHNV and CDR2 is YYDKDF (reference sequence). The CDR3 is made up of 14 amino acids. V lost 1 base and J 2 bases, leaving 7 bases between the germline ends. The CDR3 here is CATSRGGVTDTQYF. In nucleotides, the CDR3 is TGTGCCACCAGCAGAGGGGGAGTCACAGATACGCAGTATTTT.

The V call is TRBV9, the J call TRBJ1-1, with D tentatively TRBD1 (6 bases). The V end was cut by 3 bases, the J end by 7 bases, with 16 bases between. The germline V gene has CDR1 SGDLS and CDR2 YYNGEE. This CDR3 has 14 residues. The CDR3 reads CASSESYRVYEAFF. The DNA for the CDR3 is TGTGCCAGCAGCGAATCCTACAGGGTGTATGAAGCTTTCTTT.

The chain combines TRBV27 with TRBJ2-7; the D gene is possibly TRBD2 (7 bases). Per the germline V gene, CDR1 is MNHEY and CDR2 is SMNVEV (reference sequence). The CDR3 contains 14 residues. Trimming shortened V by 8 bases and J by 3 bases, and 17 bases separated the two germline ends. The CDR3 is CASAYRGAIYEQYF. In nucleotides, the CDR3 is TGTGCCAGCGCCTATCGGGGGGCCATCTACGAGCAGTACTTC.

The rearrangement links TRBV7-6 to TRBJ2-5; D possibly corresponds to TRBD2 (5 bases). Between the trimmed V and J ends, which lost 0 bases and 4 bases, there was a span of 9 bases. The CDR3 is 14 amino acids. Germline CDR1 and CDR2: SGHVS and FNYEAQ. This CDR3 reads CASSLAGRLETQYF. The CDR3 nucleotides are TGTGCCAGCAGCTTAGCGGGGAGATTAGAGACCCAGTACTTC.

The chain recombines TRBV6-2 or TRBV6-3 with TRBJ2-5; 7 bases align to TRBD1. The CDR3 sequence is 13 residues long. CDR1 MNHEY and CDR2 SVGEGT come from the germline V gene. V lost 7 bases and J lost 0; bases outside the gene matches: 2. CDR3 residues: CASIDRDQETQYF. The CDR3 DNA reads TGTGCCAGCATTGACAGGGACCAAGAGACCCAGTACTTC.

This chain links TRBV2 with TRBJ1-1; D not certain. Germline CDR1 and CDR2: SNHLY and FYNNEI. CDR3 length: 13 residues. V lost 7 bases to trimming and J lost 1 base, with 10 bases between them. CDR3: CASNFWANTEAFF. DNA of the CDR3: TGTGCCAGCAATTTTTGGGCGAACACTGAAGCTTTCTTT.

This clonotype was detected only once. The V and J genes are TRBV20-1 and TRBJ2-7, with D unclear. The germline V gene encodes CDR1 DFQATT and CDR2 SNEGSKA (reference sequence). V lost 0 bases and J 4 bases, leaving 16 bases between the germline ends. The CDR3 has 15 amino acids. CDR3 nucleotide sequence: TGCAGTGCTAGAGATCTTAACAGCGTCGGATACGAGCAGTACTTC. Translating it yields CSARDLNSVGYEQYF.

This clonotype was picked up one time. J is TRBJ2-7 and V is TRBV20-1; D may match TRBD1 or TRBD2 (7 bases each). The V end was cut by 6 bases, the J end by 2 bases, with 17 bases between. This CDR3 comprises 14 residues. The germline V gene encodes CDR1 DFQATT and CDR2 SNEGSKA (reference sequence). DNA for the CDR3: TGCAGTGCAGCTCAGGGGGGGCGGGCCTACGAGCAGTACTTC. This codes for CSAAQGGRAYEQYF.

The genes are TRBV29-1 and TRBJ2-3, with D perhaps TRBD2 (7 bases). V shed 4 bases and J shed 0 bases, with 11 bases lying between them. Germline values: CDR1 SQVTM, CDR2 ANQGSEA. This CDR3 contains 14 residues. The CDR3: CSVGGGSSTDTQYF. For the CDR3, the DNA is TGCAGCGTTGGGGGGGGCAGTAGCACAGATACGCAGTATTTT.

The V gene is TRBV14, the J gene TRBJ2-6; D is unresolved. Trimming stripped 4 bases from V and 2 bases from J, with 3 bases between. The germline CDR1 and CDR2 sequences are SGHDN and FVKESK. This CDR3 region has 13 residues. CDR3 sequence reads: CASSRPGANVLTF. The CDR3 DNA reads TGTGCCAGCAGCCGCCCTGGGGCCAACGTCCTGACTTTC.

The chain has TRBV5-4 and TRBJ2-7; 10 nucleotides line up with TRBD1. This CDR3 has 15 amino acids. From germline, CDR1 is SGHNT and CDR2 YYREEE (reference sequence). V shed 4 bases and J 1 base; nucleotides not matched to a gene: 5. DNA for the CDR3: TGTGCCAGCAGCGTATGGGACAGGGGATCCTACGAGCAGTACTTC. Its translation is CASSVWDRGSYEQYF.